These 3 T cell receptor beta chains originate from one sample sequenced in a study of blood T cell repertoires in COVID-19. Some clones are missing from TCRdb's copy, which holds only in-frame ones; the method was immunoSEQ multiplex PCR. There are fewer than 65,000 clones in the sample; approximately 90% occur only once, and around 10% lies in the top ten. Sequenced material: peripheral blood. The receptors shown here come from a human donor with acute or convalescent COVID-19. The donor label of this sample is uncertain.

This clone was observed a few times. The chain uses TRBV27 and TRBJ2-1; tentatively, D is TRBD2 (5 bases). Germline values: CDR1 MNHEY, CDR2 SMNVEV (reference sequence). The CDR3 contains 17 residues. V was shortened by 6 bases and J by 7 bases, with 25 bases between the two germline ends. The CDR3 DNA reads TGTGCCAGCAGCCGTACCCCGGACTCCTCCCCGGGGAATGAGCAGTTCTTC. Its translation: CASSRTPDSSPGNEQFF.

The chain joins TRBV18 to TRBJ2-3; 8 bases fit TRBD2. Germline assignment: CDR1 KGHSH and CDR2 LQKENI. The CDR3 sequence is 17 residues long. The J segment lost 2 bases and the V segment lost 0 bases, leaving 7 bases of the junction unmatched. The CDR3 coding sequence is TGTGCCAGCTCACCACCCGCGGCTAGCGGGTTCACAGATACGCAGTATTTT. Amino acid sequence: CASSPPAASGFTDTQYF.

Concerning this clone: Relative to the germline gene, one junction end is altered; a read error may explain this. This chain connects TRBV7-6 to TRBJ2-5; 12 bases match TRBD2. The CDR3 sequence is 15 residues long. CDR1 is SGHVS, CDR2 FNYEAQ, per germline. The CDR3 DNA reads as TGTGCCGGCAGCCAGGGACTAGCGGGCGGAGAGACCCAGTACTTC. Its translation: CAGSQGLAGGETQYF.